This T cell receptor beta chain was captured by sequencing in a study of blood T cell repertoires in COVID-19. Background on the study: T cells, B-cell-depleted T cells, or PBMCs provided the cDNA or gDNA that served as material.

With V trimmed by 3 bases and J by 3 bases, 2 bases remained unmatched. The CDR3 is made up of 15 amino acids. Looked up from germline, CDR1 is ENHRY and CDR2 is SYGVKD. Some clones are missing from TCRdb's copy, which holds only in-frame ones; the method was immunoSEQ multiplex PCR. In the table there are around 99,000 clones, around 89% of which are singletons. The chain couples TRBV10-3 to TRBJ2-3; 11 positions match TRBD1. The sample taken for sequencing was peripheral blood. The sequence derives from a man aged 45-60 years with active or convalescent COVID-19. CDR3 sequence: CAISEGQGATDTQYF. CDR3 coding DNA: TGTGCCATCAGTGAAGGACAGGGGGCAACAGATACGCAGTATTTT.